This record looks at one TCR beta chain sequence and its context. Clones were sequenced by immunoSEQ multiplex PCR, and TCRdb holds only the in-frame ones, with some missing. The repertoire includes 150,000 to 180,000 clones, over 90% of them detected once, and less than 1.6% sits in the top ten. This sample was taken from a study of T cell responses to AZD1222 COVID-19 vaccine. V was shortened by 2 bases and J by 0 bases, with 11 bases between the two germline ends. Germline V gene lookup returns CDR1 SGHRS and CDR2 YFSETQ. The CDR3 runs 15 residues. This sample comprised peripheral blood, obtained 28 days after the second AZD1222 dose. The TCR was taken from an adult who received the AZD1222 COVID-19 vaccine. The chain links TRBV5-1 to TRBJ1-1; D is unclear. In DNA, the CDR3 is TGCGCCAGCAGCTTCGCGGGGTCAATGAACACTGAAGCTTTCTTT. Protein sequence: CASSFAGSMNTEAFF. Full variable domain (rest looked up from reference TRBV5-1 and TRBJ1-1): KAGVTQTPRYLIKTRGQQVTLSCSPISGHRSVSWYQQTPGQGLQFLFEYFSETQRNKGNFPGRFSGRQFSNSRSEMNVSTLELGDSALYLCASSFAGSMNTEAFFGQGTRLTVV.